The 28 T cell receptor beta chains listed next were all sequenced from one sample in a study of Ad26.COV2.S vaccination and SARS-CoV-2 variants. Repertoires were generated with immunoSEQ multiplex PCR, while TCRdb's copy carries only in-frame clones and drops some. The table has about 350,000 clones, around 89% seen once; the top ten hold roughly 5%. As to treatment: 15 to 20 received Ad26.COV2.S at low or high dose, single or two shots; several received placebo; per-sample allocation not given. After the first vaccine or placebo injection, samples were drawn on day 63. Here the sequenced sample was peripheral blood, taken in a trial of Ad26.COV2.S vaccine versus placebo. Receptor source: a person aged 18-60 years who received the Ad26.COV2.S COVID-19 vaccine or a placebo.

The J gene is TRBJ2-1, the V gene TRBV3-1 (or the pseudogene TRBV3-2), with TRBD2 matching over 10 bases. This CDR3 is 16 amino acids long. The trim removed 5 bases at V and 4 bases at J, leaving 8 bases unmatched. Germline V lookup: CDR1 LGHDT, CDR2 YNNKEL (reference sequence). Here the CDR3 reads CASSVASGRGYNEQFF. The CDR3, as DNA: TGTGCCAGCAGCGTTGCCAGCGGGAGGGGTTACAATGAGCAGTTCTTC.

The chain has TRBV28 and TRBJ1-1; no clear D gene. The germline CDR1 and CDR2 sequences are MDHEN and SYDVKM. The germline V and J ends were trimmed by 3 bases and 4 bases, with 6 bases remaining between them. CDR3 length: 12 amino acids. CDR3 sequence (DNA): TGTGCCAGCAGTTTCCCCGGCACTGAAGCTTTCTTT. It yields the protein CASSFPGTEAFF.

The chain combines TRBV19 with TRBJ2-3; 10 nucleotides align to TRBD2. The CDR3 has 15 residues. Per the germline V gene, CDR1 is LNHDA and CDR2 is SQIVND (reference sequence). Trimming took 4 bases from V and 5 from J; bases not matched to a gene: 6. CDR3 DNA sequence: TGTGCCAGTAGTAATCTAGCGGGAGCTGGAGATACGCAGTATTTT. This sequence encodes CASSNLAGAGDTQYF.

The rearrangement joins TRBV11-1 to TRBJ2-7; D is perhaps TRBD2 (6 bases). This CDR3 comprises 14 residues. CDR1 is SGHAT, CDR2 FQDESV, per germline (reference sequence). V lost 2 bases and J lost 3, with 11 bases in between. CDR3 bases: TGTGCCAGCAGCTTACACGGGGGTGGCTACGAGCAGTACTTC. This gives the protein CASSLHGGGYEQYF.

The chain links TRBV28 to TRBJ1-5; the match to TRBD1 covers 7 bases. This CDR3 comprises 14 residues. V lost 4 bases to trimming and J lost 8 bases; unmatched junction nucleotides: 8. Germline lookup yields CDR1 MDHEN and CDR2 SYDVKM. The CDR3 spells CASSSPTGHEPQHF. In nucleotides, the CDR3 is TGTGCCAGCAGTTCACCGACAGGGCATGAGCCCCAGCATTTT. Filled out from reference TRBV28 and TRBJ1-5, the complete variable domain reads DVKVTQSSRYLVKRTGEKVFLECVQDMDHENMFWYRQDPGLGLRLIYFSYDVKMKEKGDIPEGYSVSREKKERFSLILESASTNQTSMYLCASSSPTGHEPQHFGDGTRLSIL.

The V and J genes are TRBV27 and TRBJ2-1, with D tentatively TRBD2 (6 bases). CDR3 length: 18 residues. Per the germline V gene, CDR1 is MNHEY and CDR2 is SMNVEV (reference sequence). V shed 2 bases and J shed 0 bases, with 17 bases lying between them. As DNA, the CDR3 is TGTGCCAGCAGTTTAAACCAGCCCGTGGAGGGCTCCTACAATGAGCAGTTCTTC. It specifies CASSLNQPVEGSYNEQFF.

The J gene is TRBJ1-2, the V gene TRBV4-2, with 10 bases matching TRBD1. From germline, CDR1 is LGHNA and CDR2 YNFKEQ. With 2 bases clipped from V and 7 bases from J, the junction kept 13 bases outside the gene matches. This CDR3 has 17 residues. The CDR3 sequence is CASSQTGTGERSAGYTF. CDR3 in DNA: TGTGCCAGCAGCCAAACCGGGACAGGGGAACGGAGTGCTGGCTACACCTTC.

Regarding this clone: The sample contains more than one DNA sequence encoding this CDR3. The chain is built from TRBV29-1 and TRBJ2-7, with 10 bases matching TRBD1. V shed 4 bases, J shed 4 bases, and the junction held 1 base outside the gene matches. This CDR3 is built from 12 residues. In germline, CDR1 is SQVTM, CDR2 ANQGSEA. In nucleotides, the CDR3 is TGCAGCGTTGGGACAGGGGGTTACGAGCAGTACTTC. Protein: CSVGTGGYEQYF.

This chain uses TRBV15 with TRBJ2-7; D remains ambiguous. In germline, CDR1 is LNHNV, CDR2 YYDKDF (reference sequence). The CDR3 totals 14 residues. Trimming cost V 0 bases and J 5 bases, with 11 bases left between them. In DNA, the CDR3 is TGTGCCACCAGCAGAGATATACTGGTAAACGAGCAGTACTTC. Translating it yields CATSRDILVNEQYF.

The V and J genes are TRBV5-6 and TRBJ2-7; the D is unclear. The CDR3 length is 14 residues. The ends were cut back, 3 bases at V and 0 bases at J, with 10 bases in the middle. Germline V gives CDR1 SGHDT, CDR2 YYEEEE. CDR3 DNA: TGTGCCAGCAGCTATACGCTATTCTCCTACGAGCAGTACTTC. Translating gives CASSYTLFSYEQYF.

Concerning this clone itself: The same CDR3 also results from other DNA sequences found in this sample. The rearrangement uses TRBV7-9 and TRBJ2-7, with 9 bases lining up with TRBD1. Unmatched junction bases numbered 4, after V lost 4 bases and J lost 3 bases. Germline V gene sequence: CDR1 SEHNR, CDR2 FQNEAQ (reference sequence). This CDR3 spans 14 amino acids. CDR3 sequence reads: CASSSGQGLYEQYF. CDR3 DNA sequence: TGTGCCAGCAGCTCGGGACAGGGACTCTACGAGCAGTACTTC.

The chain recombines TRBV11-2 with TRBJ2-1; 8 nucleotides line up with TRBD2. V lost 6 bases and J lost 5; bases outside the gene matches: 6. CDR3 length: 14 residues. Germline CDR1 SGHAT, CDR2 FQNNGV. The CDR3 DNA sequence: TGTGCCAGCAGTAAAGCGGGAGTAGACAATGAGCAGTTCTTC. This gives the protein CASSKAGVDNEQFF.

This clone has a single count. The J gene is TRBJ2-5, the V gene TRBV7-9; tentatively, D is TRBD1 or TRBD2 (5 bases each). V gave up 3 bases and J gave up 4 bases, with 12 bases separating them. This CDR3 has 14 residues. CDR1 is SEHNR, CDR2 FQNEAQ, per germline (reference sequence). DNA for the CDR3: TGTGCCAGCAGCTTTTGGGGGATTCTAGAGACCCAGTACTTC. It codes for CASSFWGILETQYF.

The J gene is TRBJ1-5, the V gene TRBV6-1; no firm D call. Trimming left V 2 bases short and J 5 bases short, with 10 bases between. The CDR3 length is 14 residues. In germline, CDR1 is MNHNS, CDR2 SASEGT. The CDR3 loop is CASSETGWDQPQHF. The CDR3 nucleotides are TGTGCCAGCAGTGAAACGGGTTGGGATCAGCCCCAGCATTTT.

The V call is TRBV6-5, the J call TRBJ2-5, with unresolved D. Germline V CDR1 and CDR2: MNHEY, SVGAGI. The length of the CDR3 is 14 residues. V dropped 8 bases and J dropped 5 bases, with 18 bases sitting between them. CDR3 nucleotide sequence: TGTGCCAGCTTTGACACCGCACTAAAGGAGACCCAGTACTTC. Its protein product is CASFDTALKETQYF.

This chain uses TRBV2 with TRBJ2-1; 10 bases fit TRBD2. The trim removed 3 bases at V and 4 bases at J, leaving 12 bases unmatched. Germline CDR1 and CDR2: SNHLY and FYNNEI. The CDR3 consists of 18 residues. CDR3 loop: CASSDGTVAGGPYNEQFF. CDR3 coding DNA: TGTGCCAGCAGTGACGGGACAGTAGCGGGAGGACCATACAATGAGCAGTTCTTC.

V is TRBV19 and J is TRBJ2-1; D is unclear. The CDR3 contains 11 residues. V gave up 5 bases and J gave up 9 bases, with 8 bases separating them. Germline CDR1 LNHDA, CDR2 SQIVND (reference sequence). Written as DNA, the CDR3 is TGTGCCAGTAGTGCTCGGGCTGAGCAGTTCTTC. It encodes CASSARAEQFF.

V gene TRBV11-2 combines with J gene TRBJ2-2; D tentatively reads TRBD1 or TRBD2 (7 bases each). This CDR3 has 16 residues. Germline CDR1 SGHAT, CDR2 FQNNGV. V lost 5 bases to trimming and J lost 5 bases, with 18 bases between them. The CDR3 is CASSPRGGFGTGELFF. CDR3 coding DNA: TGTGCCAGCAGCCCCAGGGGGGGATTCGGTACCGGGGAGCTGTTTTTT.

The chain couples TRBV7-6 to TRBJ2-3; D is unresolved. Trimming took off 5 bases at V and 2 bases at J, with 11 bases between the two ends. The germline V gene encodes CDR1 SGHVS and CDR2 FNYEAQ. The CDR3 consists of 14 residues. CDR3 DNA sequence: TGTGCCAGCAGCAGAGGCGGCAACACAGATACGCAGTATTTT. This codes for CASSRGGNTDTQYF.

Here the CDR3 reads CASTESQETQYF. The CDR3 coding sequence is TGTGCCAGCACCGAGTCCCAAGAGACCCAGTACTTC. The chain combines TRBV27 with TRBJ2-5; D remains ambiguous. Trimming removed 7 bases from V and 1 base from J, with 7 bases in between. Germline V gene data show CDR1 as MNHEY and CDR2 as SMNVEV (reference sequence). This CDR3 contains 12 residues.

V is TRBV21-1 and J is TRBJ2-1; TRBD2, the D gene given by the table, was not confirmed from the DNA. TRBV21-1 is a pseudogene locus. CDR3 length: 23 amino acids. The CDR3 DNA follows: TGTGCCGGCAGCAAAATCACAGAGTTTCGGACTAGCGGGAGGCATAATTCCTACAATGAGCAGTTCTTC. Encoded protein: CAGSKITEFRTSGRHNSYNEQFF.

This chain joins TRBV19 and TRBJ1-5; D unclear. CDR3 length equals 16 residues. V was trimmed by 6 bases and J by 1 base, leaving 16 bases between them. CDR1 is LNHDA and CDR2 is SQIVND in the germline V gene (reference sequence). Here the CDR3 DNA reads TGTGCCAGTAGGCAAGACACTCTAAGGAGCAATCAGCCCCAGCATTTT. Translating gives CASRQDTLRSNQPQHF.

The rearrangement links TRBV15 to TRBJ2-5, with TRBD1 matching 9 bases. Per germline, CDR1 LNHNV and CDR2 YYDKDF (reference sequence). The CDR3 consists of 16 residues. J gave up 5 bases and V 0 bases, and 7 bases lay outside the gene matches. CDR3 region: CATSRDPGQGAETQYF. CDR3 coding DNA: TGTGCCACCAGCAGAGATCCGGGACAGGGAGCCGAGACCCAGTACTTC.

The chain combines TRBV2 with TRBJ1-4; 7 bases are shared with TRBD1. Trimming removed 5 bases from V and 8 bases from J; junction bases left unmatched: 8. Germline CDR1 SNHLY, CDR2 FYNNEI. The CDR3 spans 14 residues. CDR3 region: CASSLQGRQEKLFF. The CDR3 region has the DNA TGTGCCAGCAGTTTACAGGGGAGGCAGGAAAAACTGTTTTTT.

CDR3 protein: CASSETAAVGTQYF. In DNA, the CDR3 is TGTGCCAGCAGTGAAACGGCAGCGGTCGGGACCCAGTACTTC. V gene TRBV6-1 combines with J gene TRBJ2-5; a weak D match, TRBD2 (5 bases). Germline V gives CDR1 MNHNS, CDR2 SASEGT. Between the trimmed V and J ends, which lost 2 bases and 7 bases, there was a span of 14 bases. CDR3 size: 14 residues.

This clone was seen only once. The chain joins TRBV27 to TRBJ2-3; possible D gene TRBD2, 6 bases. Trimming shortened V by 5 bases and J by 0 bases, and 12 bases separated the two germline ends. Germline lookup yields CDR1 MNHEY and CDR2 SMNVEV (reference sequence). This CDR3 is 15 amino acids long. CDR3 residues: CASSGYSGSTDTQYF. CDR3 sequence (DNA): TGTGCCAGCAGTGGGTATAGCGGCAGCACAGATACGCAGTATTTT.

The V and J genes are TRBV10-3 and TRBJ1-5; possibly TRBD1 for D (5 bases). The CDR3 is 15 amino acids. The germline V gene has CDR1 ENHRY and CDR2 SYGVKD. Trimming left V 2 bases short and J 0 bases short, with 8 bases between. The DNA for the CDR3 is TGTGCCATCAGTGAGGGGGGGGATAGCAATCAGCCCCAGCATTTT. It yields the protein CAISEGGDSNQPQHF.

This chain joins TRBV3-1 (or the pseudogene TRBV3-2) and TRBJ2-3; D gene ambiguous. With 1 base removed from V and 5 bases from J, the gap between germline ends came to 13 bases. The CDR3 runs 15 residues. CDR1 LGHDT and CDR2 YNNKEL come from the germline V gene (reference sequence). CDR3: CASSQGSAGGDTQYF. The CDR3 coding sequence is TGTGCCAGCAGCCAAGGATCGGCTGGCGGAGATACGCAGTATTTT.